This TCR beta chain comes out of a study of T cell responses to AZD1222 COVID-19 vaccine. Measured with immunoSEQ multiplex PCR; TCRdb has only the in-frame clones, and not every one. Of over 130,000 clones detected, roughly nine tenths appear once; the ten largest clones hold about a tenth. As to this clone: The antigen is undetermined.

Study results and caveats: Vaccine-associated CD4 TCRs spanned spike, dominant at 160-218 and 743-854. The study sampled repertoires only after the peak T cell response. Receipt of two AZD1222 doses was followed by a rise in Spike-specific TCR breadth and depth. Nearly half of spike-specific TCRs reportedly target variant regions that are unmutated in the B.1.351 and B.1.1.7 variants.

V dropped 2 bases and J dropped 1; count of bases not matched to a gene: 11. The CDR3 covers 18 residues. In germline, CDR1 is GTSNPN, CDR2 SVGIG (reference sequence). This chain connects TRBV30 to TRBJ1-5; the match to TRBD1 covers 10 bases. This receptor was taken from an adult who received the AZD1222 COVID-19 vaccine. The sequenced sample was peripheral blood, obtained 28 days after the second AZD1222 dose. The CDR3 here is CAWSSDRGLGRSNQPQHF. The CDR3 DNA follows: TGTGCCTGGAGTTCCGACAGGGGGCTTGGTCGGAGCAATCAGCCCCAGCATTTT.